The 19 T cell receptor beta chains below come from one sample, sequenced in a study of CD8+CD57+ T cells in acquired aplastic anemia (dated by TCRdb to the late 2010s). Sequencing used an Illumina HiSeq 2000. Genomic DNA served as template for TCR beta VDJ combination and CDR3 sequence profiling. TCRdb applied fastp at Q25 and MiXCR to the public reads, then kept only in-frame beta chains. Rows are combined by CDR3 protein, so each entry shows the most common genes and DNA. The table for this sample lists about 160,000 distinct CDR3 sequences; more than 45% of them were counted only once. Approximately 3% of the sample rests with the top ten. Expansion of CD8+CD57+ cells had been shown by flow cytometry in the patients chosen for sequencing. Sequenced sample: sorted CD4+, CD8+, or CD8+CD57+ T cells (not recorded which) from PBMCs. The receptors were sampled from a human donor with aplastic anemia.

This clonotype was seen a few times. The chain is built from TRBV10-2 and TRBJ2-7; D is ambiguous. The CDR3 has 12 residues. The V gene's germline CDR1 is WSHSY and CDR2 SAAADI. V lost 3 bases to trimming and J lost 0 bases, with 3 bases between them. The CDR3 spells CASSDGSYEQYF. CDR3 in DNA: TGCGCCAGCAGTGATGGCTCCTACGAGCAGTACTTC.

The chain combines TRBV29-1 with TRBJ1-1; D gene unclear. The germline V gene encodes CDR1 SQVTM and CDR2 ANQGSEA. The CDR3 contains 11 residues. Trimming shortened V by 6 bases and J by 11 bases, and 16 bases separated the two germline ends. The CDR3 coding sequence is TGCAGCGTCTCCGTGGCTCGAGACGCTTTCTTT. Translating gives CSVSVARDAFF. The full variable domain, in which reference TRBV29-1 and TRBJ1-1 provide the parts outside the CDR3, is SAVISQKPSRDICQRGTSLTIQCQVDSQVTMMFWYRQQPGQSLTLIATANQGSEATYESGFVIDKFPISRPNLTFSTLTVSNMSPEDSSIYLCSVSVARDAFFGQGTRLTVV.

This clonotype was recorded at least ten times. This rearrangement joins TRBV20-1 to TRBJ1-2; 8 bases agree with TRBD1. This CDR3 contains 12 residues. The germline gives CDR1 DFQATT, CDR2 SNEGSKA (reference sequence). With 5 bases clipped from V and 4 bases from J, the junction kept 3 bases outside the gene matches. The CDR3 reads CSAGTGFYGYTF. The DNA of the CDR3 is TGCAGTGCTGGGACAGGCTTCTATGGCTACACCTTC.

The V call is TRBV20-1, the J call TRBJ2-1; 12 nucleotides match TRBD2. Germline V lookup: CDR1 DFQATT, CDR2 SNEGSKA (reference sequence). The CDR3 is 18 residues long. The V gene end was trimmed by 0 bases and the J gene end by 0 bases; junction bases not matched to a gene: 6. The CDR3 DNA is TGCAGTGCTAGAGATACGCTAGCGGGAGGGCCCTCCTACAATGAGCAGTTCTTC. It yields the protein CSARDTLAGGPSYNEQFF.

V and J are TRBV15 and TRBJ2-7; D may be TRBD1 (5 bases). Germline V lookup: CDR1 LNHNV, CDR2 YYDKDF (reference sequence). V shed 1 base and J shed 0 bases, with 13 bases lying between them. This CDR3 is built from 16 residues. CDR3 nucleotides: TGTGCCACCAGCAGAGGATTAGGGGTGACCTCCTACGAGCAGTACTTC. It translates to CATSRGLGVTSYEQYF.

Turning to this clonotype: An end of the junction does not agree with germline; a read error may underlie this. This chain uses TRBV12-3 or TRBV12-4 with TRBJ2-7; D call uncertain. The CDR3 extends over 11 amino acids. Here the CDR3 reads CASRRAYKHYF. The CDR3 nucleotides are TGTGCCAGCAGGAGAGCCTACAAGCATTACTTC.

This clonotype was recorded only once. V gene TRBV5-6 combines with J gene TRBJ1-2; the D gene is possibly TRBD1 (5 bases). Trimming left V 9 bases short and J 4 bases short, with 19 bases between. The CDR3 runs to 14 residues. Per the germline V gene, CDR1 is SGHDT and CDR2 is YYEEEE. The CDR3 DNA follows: TGTGCCAACAGTTCAACGACAGCCATCTATGGCTACACCTTC. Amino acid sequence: CANSSTTAIYGYTF.

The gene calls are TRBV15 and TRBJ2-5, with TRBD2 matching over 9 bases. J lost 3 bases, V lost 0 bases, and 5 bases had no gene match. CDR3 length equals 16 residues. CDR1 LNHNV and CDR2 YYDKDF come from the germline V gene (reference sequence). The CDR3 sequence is CATSRDHSGREETQYF. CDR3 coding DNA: TGTGCCACCAGCAGAGACCATAGCGGGAGAGAAGAGACCCAGTACTTC.

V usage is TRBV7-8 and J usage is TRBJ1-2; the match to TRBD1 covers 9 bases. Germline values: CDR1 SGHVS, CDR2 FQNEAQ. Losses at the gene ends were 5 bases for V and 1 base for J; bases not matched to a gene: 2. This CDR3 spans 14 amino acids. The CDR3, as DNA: TGTGCCAGCAGCGGACAGGGGTTTAACTATGGCTACACCTTC. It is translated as CASSGQGFNYGYTF.

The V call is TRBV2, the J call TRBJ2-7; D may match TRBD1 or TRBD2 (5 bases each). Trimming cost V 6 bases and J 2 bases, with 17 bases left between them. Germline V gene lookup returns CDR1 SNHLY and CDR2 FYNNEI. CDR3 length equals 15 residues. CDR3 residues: CASSQEGYYPYEQYF. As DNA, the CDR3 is TGTGCCAGCAGCCAAGAGGGGTATTACCCCTACGAGCAGTACTTC.

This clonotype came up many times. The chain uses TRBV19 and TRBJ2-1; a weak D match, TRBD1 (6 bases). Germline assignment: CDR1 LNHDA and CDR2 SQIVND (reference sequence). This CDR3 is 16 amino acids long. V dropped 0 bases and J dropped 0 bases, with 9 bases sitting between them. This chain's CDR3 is CASSIEDRYSYNEQFF. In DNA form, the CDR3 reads TGTGCCAGTAGTATAGAAGACAGGTACTCCTACAATGAGCAGTTCTTC.

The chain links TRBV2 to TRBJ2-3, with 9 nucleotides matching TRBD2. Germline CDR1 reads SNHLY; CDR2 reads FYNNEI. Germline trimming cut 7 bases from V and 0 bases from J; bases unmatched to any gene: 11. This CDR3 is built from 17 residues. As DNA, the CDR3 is TGTGCCAGCAATCCCAATAGCGGGAGTGTCAGCACAGATACGCAGTATTTT. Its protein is CASNPNSGSVSTDTQYF.

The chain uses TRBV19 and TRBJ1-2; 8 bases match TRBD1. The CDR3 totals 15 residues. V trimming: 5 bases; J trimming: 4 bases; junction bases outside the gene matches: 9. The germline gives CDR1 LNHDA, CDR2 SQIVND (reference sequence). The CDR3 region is CASSPNRGTFYGYTF. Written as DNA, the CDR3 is TGTGCCAGTAGTCCTAACAGGGGGACCTTCTATGGCTACACCTTC.

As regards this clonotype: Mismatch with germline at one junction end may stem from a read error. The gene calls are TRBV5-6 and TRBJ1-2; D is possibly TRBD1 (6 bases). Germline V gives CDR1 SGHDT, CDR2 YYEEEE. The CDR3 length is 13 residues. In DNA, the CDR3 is TGTGCCAGCAGCTTGGTCAGGGGTGGTGGCTGCACCTTC. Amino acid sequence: CASSLVRGGGCTF.

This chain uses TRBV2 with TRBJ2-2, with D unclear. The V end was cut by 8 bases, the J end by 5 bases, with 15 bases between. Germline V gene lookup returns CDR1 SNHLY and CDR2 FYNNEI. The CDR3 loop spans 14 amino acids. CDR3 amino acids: CASEAAVNTGELFF. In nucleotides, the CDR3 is TGTGCCAGCGAGGCGGCCGTGAATACCGGGGAGCTGTTTTTT.

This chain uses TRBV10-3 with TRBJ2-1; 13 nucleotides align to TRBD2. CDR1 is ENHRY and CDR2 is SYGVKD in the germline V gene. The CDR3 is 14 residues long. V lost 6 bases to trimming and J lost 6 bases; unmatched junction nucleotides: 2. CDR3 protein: CAIRGLAGPNEQFF. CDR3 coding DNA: TGTGCCATCAGGGGACTAGCGGGGCCCAATGAGCAGTTCTTC.

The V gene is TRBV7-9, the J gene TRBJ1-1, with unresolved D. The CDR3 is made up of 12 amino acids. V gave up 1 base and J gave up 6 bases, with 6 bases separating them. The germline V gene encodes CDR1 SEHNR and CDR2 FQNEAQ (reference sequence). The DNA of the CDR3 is TGTGCCAGCAGCTTAGACGGACCTGAAGCTTTCTTT. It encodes CASSLDGPEAFF.

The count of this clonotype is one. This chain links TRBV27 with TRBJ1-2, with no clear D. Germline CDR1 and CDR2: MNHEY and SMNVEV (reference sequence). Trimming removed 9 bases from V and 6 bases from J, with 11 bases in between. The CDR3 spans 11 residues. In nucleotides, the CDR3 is TGTGCCAGGCATAACGAAGATGGCTACACCTTC. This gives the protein CARHNEDGYTF.

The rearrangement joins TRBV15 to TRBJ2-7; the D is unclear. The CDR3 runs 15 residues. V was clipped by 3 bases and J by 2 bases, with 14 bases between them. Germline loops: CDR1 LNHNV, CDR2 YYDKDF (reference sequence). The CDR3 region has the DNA TGTGCCACCAGCAGGACCGAGACACCCGCCTACGAGCAGTACTTC. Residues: CATSRTETPAYEQYF.